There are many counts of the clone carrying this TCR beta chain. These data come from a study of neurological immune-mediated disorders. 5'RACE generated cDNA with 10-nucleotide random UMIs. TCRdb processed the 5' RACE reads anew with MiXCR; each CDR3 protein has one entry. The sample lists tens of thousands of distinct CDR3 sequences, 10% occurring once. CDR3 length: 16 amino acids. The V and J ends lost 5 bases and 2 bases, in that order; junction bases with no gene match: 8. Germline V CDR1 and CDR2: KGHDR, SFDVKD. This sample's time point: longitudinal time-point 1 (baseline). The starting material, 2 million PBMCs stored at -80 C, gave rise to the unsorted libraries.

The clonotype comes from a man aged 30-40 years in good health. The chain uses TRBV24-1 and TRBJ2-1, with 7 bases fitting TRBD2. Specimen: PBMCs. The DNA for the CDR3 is TGTGCCACCAGTGCCGTTAGCGGGCCGACCTACAATGAGCAGTTCTTC. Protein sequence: CATSAVSGPTYNEQFF.